The 7 T cell receptor beta chains below come from one sample, sequenced in a study of blood T cell repertoires in COVID-19. TCRdb's table, derived via immunoSEQ multiplex PCR, lists solely in-frame clones and lacks some. The repertoire has about 76,000 clones, around 75% of them found once; the top ten carry roughly 21%. Sequenced sample: peripheral blood. These receptors were taken from a man aged 65 to 85 with acute or convalescent COVID-19.

This rearrangement joins TRBV28 to TRBJ2-4; D may be TRBD2 (8 bases). With 6 bases removed from V and 6 bases from J, the gap between germline ends came to 12 bases. CDR1 and CDR2 from the germline V gene are MDHEN and SYDVKM. The CDR3 runs to 13 residues. The CDR3 protein is CASSGGDRNIQYF. CDR3 nucleotides: TGTGCCAGCAGCGGGGGGGACAGAAACATTCAGTACTTC.

The CDR3 loop is CASSQDDTGASYNEQFF. CDR3 nucleotide sequence: TGTGCCAGCAGCCAAGATGACACGGGAGCTTCCTACAATGAGCAGTTCTTC. The gene calls are TRBV4-2 and TRBJ2-1; TRBD2 is a possible D gene (6 bases). V lost 0 bases to trimming and J lost 1 base, with 13 bases between them. The germline V gene has CDR1 LGHNA and CDR2 YNFKEQ. The CDR3 contains 17 residues.

This chain uses TRBV18 with TRBJ2-7, with D possibly being TRBD2 (6 bases). In germline, CDR1 is KGHSH, CDR2 LQKENI. The V end was cut by 0 bases, the J end by 2 bases, with 11 bases between. The CDR3 length is 15 residues. CDR3: CASSPPGGRAYEQYF. The DNA for the CDR3 is TGTGCCAGCTCACCACCGGGGGGTCGAGCCTACGAGCAGTACTTC. Full variable domain (remainder filled in from reference TRBV18 and TRBJ2-7): NAGVMQNPRHLVRRRGQEARLRCSPMKGHSHVYWYRQLPEEGLKFMVYLQKENIIDESGMPKERFSAEFPKEGPSILRIQQVVRGDSAAYFCASSPPGGRAYEQYFGPGTRLTVT.

The rearrangement links TRBV7-9 to TRBJ2-1; 10 bases line up with TRBD2. The CDR3 is 15 amino acids. The germline gives CDR1 SEHNR, CDR2 FQNEAQ (reference sequence). V gave up 4 bases and J gave up 2 bases; unmatched junction bases: 2. CDR3 region: CASSSGTSAYNEQFF. DNA of the CDR3: TGTGCCAGCAGCTCCGGGACTAGCGCCTACAATGAGCAGTTCTTC.

The chain uses TRBV2 and TRBJ2-6; D unclear. Germline V gives CDR1 SNHLY, CDR2 FYNNEI. The CDR3 covers 15 residues. Deletions cut 3 bases from V and 2 bases from J, with 8 bases between. CDR3: CASSEQVPGANVLTF. The CDR3 nucleotides are TGTGCCAGCAGTGAGCAGGTCCCTGGGGCCAACGTCCTGACTTTC.

The rearrangement joins TRBV4-2 to TRBJ2-1; 8 bases are shared with TRBD2. CDR3 length: 17 amino acids. The germline V gene encodes CDR1 LGHNA and CDR2 YNFKEQ. Unmatched junction bases numbered 6, after V lost 0 bases and J lost 2 bases. The CDR3 sequence is CASSQDHQRGPYNEQFF. The DNA for the CDR3 is TGTGCCAGCAGCCAAGATCACCAGCGGGGGCCCTACAATGAGCAGTTCTTC.

This rearrangement joins TRBV5-1 to TRBJ2-5, with TRBD2 matching over 7 bases. Trimming cost V 5 bases and J 1 base; bases outside gene matches: 8. The CDR3 runs 15 residues. The germline CDR1 and CDR2 sequences are SGHRS and YFSETQ. CDR3: CASSRDPSGQETQYF. The CDR3 region has the DNA TGCGCCAGCAGTCGGGACCCTAGCGGCCAAGAGACCCAGTACTTC.